What follows are 13 T cell receptor beta chains derived from one specimen sequenced in a study of blood T cell repertoires in COVID-19. TCRdb keeps only in-frame clones here, not all; method: immunoSEQ multiplex PCR. The sample comprises about 63,000 clones, approximately 80% of which are singletons, and approximately 3.5% rests with the top ten. The sequencing input was PBMCs or T cells enriched from blood (not recorded which). Receptors originate from a woman in her thirties or forties with acute COVID-19.

This clone has just a few counts. The V gene is TRBV2, the J gene TRBJ1-4; TRBD1 might be the D (5 bases). This CDR3 is built from 10 residues. The germline V gene encodes CDR1 SNHLY and CDR2 FYNNEI. In DNA form, the CDR3 reads TGTGCAGGGGCGGGAGAAAAACTGTTTTTT. Its translation is CAGAGEKLFF.

The chain is built from TRBV6-5 and TRBJ1-4; D gene unclear. Trimming took off 0 bases at V and 8 bases at J, with 13 bases between the two ends. Germline-derived CDR1 and CDR2 are MNHEY and SVGAGI. CDR3 size: 15 residues. CDR3 amino acids: CASSYSSGVGEKLFF. CDR3 DNA: TGTGCCAGCAGTTACTCATCCGGGGTGGGCGAAAAACTGTTTTTT.

The chain joins TRBV6-4 to TRBJ2-3, with D perhaps matching TRBD1 (6 bases). The CDR3 has 13 residues. V lost 4 bases and J lost 5, with 10 bases in between. Germline V gives CDR1 MRHNA, CDR2 SNTAGT. Written as DNA, the CDR3 is TGTGCCAGCAGTGCGGACAGACTAGATACGCAGTATTTT. It specifies CASSADRLDTQYF.

This clone has more than one count but fewer than ten. The V and J genes are TRBV28 and TRBJ2-6; perhaps TRBD2 as D (5 bases). The CDR3 length is 18 residues. The V end was cut by 7 bases, the J end by 0 bases, with 19 bases between. The V gene's germline CDR1 is MDHEN and CDR2 SYDVKM. The CDR3 reads CASTLGRAFSSGANVLTF. The CDR3 DNA sequence: TGTGCCAGCACCCTAGGGCGGGCTTTCAGCTCTGGGGCCAACGTCCTGACTTTC.

V usage is TRBV3-1 (or the pseudogene TRBV3-2) and J usage is TRBJ1-6, with D possibly TRBD1 on 5 matching bases. The CDR3 length is 14 residues. Germline V lookup: CDR1 LGHDT, CDR2 YNNKEL (reference sequence). V was clipped by 3 bases and J by 7 bases, with 10 bases between them. The CDR3, as DNA: TGTGCCAGCAGCCAGGGGGGGTTCAATTCACCCCTCCACTTT. It yields the protein CASSQGGFNSPLHF.

The chain uses TRBV6-5 and TRBJ2-1; possibly TRBD2 for D (6 bases). CDR3 size: 12 residues. Trimming pared 2 bases from V and 8 bases from J, leaving 7 bases between. The germline V gene encodes CDR1 MNHEY and CDR2 SVGAGI. CDR3 residues: CASSYGGDEQFF. The CDR3 DNA reads as TGTGCCAGCAGTTACGGAGGGGATGAGCAGTTCTTC.

The rearrangement links TRBV5-1 to TRBJ2-7, with D maybe TRBD2 (5 bases). Germline V gives CDR1 SGHRS, CDR2 YFSETQ. The CDR3 is 13 amino acids. Trimming left V 3 bases short and J 3 bases short, with 10 bases between. The CDR3 loop reads CASSSGGNYEQYF. CDR3 bases: TGCGCCAGCAGCTCTGGAGGCAACTACGAGCAGTACTTC.

This clone was found a few times. The chain recombines TRBV6-6 with TRBJ1-2; 10 positions agree with TRBD1. Trimming at V came to 6 bases and at J to 4 bases, leaving 26 bases not matched to a gene. Germline CDR1 reads MNHNY; CDR2 reads SVGAGI (reference sequence). The CDR3 is made up of 21 amino acids. Written as DNA, the CDR3 is TGTGCCAGCAGCCACTCGATTGGGCCTGCGACAGGGGGCCAATCTTCCTATGGCTACACCTTC. Its protein is CASSHSIGPATGGQSSYGYTF.

The V and J genes are TRBV19 and TRBJ1-1; D is unresolved. V was trimmed by 10 bases and J by 0 bases, leaving 9 bases between them. The CDR3 length is 12 residues. The germline CDR1 and CDR2 sequences are LNHDA and SQIVND (reference sequence). This chain's CDR3 is CATNSMNTEAFF. CDR3 sequence (DNA): TGTGCCACAAACTCCATGAACACTGAAGCTTTCTTT.

The CDR3 DNA reads as TGTGCCAGCAGCACTAGCGGGGGCCCTTCTACGCAGTATTTT. It translates to CASSTSGGPSTQYF. The chain couples TRBV28 to TRBJ2-3, with 11 bases matching TRBD2. CDR3 length equals 14 residues. After removal of 6 bases from V and 8 bases from J, the junction contained 7 bases not matched to a gene. Germline loops: CDR1 MDHEN, CDR2 SYDVKM.

This rearrangement joins TRBV3-1 (or the pseudogene TRBV3-2) to TRBJ2-5; weak D call: TRBD2 (5 bases). Trimming left V 7 bases short and J 0 bases short, with 12 bases between. The CDR3 spans 14 residues. Germline loops: CDR1 LGHDT, CDR2 YNNKEL (reference sequence). This chain's CDR3 is CASTRGLYQETQYF. CDR3 in DNA: TGTGCCAGCACCCGAGGACTTTACCAAGAGACCCAGTACTTC.

The rearrangement uses TRBV3-1 (or the pseudogene TRBV3-2) and TRBJ2-7; 8 bases agree with TRBD2. Unmatched junction bases numbered 9, after V lost 4 bases and J lost 7 bases. The V gene's germline CDR1 is LGHDT and CDR2 YNNKEL (reference sequence). The CDR3 contains 14 residues. CDR3 nucleotides: TGTGCCAGCAGCCGAGGAGCGGGAGCTCGAGAGCAGTACTTC. It translates to CASSRGAGAREQYF.

The V and J genes are TRBV11-2 and TRBJ1-2; possibly TRBD1 for D (5 bases). The V end lost 0 bases, the J end lost 7 bases, and 12 bases lay between the germline ends. CDR1 is SGHAT and CDR2 is FQNNGV in the germline V gene. The CDR3 extends over 14 amino acids. CDR3 coding DNA: TGTGCCAGCAGCTTAGACCAGGGTCTGTTTGGCTACACCTTC. This codes for CASSLDQGLFGYTF.